The present T cell receptor (beta chain) was sequenced within a study of patients and donors after allogeneic stem cell transplantation. Germline assignment: CDR1 SQVTM and CDR2 ANQGSEA. The CDR3 extends over 13 amino acids. The V and J ends lost 3 bases and 6 bases, in that order; junction bases with no gene match: 5. TCRdb redid the calling of the RT-PCR reads with MiXCR, one entry per CDR3 protein. In the table there are about 230,000 distinct CDR3 sequences, roughly 13% of which are singletons. Material for sequencing was blood, either unsorted or a sorted T cell fraction (not recorded which). The chain employs TRBV29-1 and TRBJ1-5; TRBD1 matches 7 bases. This receptor was identified in a human donor who was either an allogeneic HSCT recipient or a stem cell or donor lymphocyte infusion donor (not recorded which). It is not recorded whose cells these are; they may come from a transplant donor. CDR3 region: CSVDGGGGQPQHF. Here the CDR3 DNA reads TGCAGCGTTGACGGAGGGGGCGGTCAGCCCCAGCATTTT.